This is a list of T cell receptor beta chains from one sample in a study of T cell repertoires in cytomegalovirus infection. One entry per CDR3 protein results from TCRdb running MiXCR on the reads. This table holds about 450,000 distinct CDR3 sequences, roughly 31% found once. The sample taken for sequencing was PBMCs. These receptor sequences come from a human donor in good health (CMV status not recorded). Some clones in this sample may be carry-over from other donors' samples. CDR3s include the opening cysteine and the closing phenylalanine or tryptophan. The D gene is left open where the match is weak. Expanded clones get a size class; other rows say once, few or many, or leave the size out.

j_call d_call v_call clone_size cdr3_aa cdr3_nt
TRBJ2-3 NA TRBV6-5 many CASSYSNRATDTQYF TGTGCCAGCAGTTACTCGAACAGGGCCACAGATACGCAGTATTTT
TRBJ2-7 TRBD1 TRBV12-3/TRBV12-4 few CASSVGTAYEQYF TGTGCCAGCAGTGTTGGGACAGCATACGAGCAGTACTTC
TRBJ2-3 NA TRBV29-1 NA CSVGKDPGDTQYF TGCAGCGTTGGCAAAGACCCAGGAGATACGCAGTATTTT
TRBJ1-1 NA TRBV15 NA CATSRKLQGSNTEAFF TGTGCCACCAGCAGAAAGCTACAGGGCTCGAACACTGAAGCTTTCTTT
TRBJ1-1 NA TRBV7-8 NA CASSPMNGLTEAFF TGTGCCAGCAGCCCCATGAATGGGCTTACTGAAGCTTTCTTT
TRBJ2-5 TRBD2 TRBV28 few CASSILAGFQETQYF TGTGCCAGCAGTATTCTAGCGGGGTTCCAAGAGACCCAGTACTTC
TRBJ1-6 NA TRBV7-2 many CASTSAGGLDSPLHF TGTGCCAGCACCTCGGCGGGGGGGCTGGATTCACCCCTCCACTTT
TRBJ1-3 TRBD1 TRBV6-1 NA CASTQTGDPGNTIYF TGTGCCAGCACCCAAACAGGGGATCCTGGAAACACCATATATTTT
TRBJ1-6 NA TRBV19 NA CASRDGRSSPLHF TGTGCCAGTAGAGACGGCAGAAGTTCACCCCTCCACTTT
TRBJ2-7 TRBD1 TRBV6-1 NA CASSGGQGSSYEQYF TGTGCCAGCAGTGGGGGACAGGGGTCTTCCTACGAGCAGTACTTC
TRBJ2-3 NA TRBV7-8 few CASSLAQPLGQYF TGTGCCAGCAGCTTAGCGCAGCCCCTAGGGCAGTATTTT
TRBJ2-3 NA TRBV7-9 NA CASSFTPLTRTDTKYF TGTGCAAGCAGCTTCACGCCCCTTACACGCACAGATACGAAGTATTTT
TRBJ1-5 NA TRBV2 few CASTDPNQPQHF TGTGCCAGCACAGACCCAAATCAGCCCCAGCATTTT
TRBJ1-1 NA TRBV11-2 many CASSLAPGNPNTEAFF TGTGCCAGCAGCTTAGCTCCGGGGAACCCTAACACTGAAGCTTTCTTT
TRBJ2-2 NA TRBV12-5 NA CASGEGTLNTGELFF TGTGCTAGTGGTGAGGGGACACTGAACACCGGGGAGCTGTTTTTT
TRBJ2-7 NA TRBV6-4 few CASSVEGGYEQYF TGTGCCAGCAGTGTAGAAGGGGGGTACGAGCAGTACTTC
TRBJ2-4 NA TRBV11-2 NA CASSPVIGLAKNIQYF TGTGCCAGCAGCCCCGTAATCGGACTAGCCAAAAACATTCAGTACTTC
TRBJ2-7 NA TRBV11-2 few CASSLPGVRGGSYEQYF TGTGCCAGCAGCCTCCCAGGGGTTCGCGGGGGTTCGTACGAGCAGTACTTC
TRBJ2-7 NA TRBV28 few CASSRRGLASYEQYF TGTGCCAGCAGCAGACGGGGCCTCGCCTCCTACGAGCAGTACTTC
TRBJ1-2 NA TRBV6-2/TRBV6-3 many CASSPGGSRLGYTF TGTGCCAGCAGTCCCGGGGGCAGCCGGCTTGGCTACACCTTC
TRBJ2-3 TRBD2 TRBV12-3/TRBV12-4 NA CASSGGASTDTQYF TGTGCCAGCAGCGGGGGGGCCTCCACAGATACGCAGTATTTT
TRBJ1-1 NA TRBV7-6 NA CASSSTGTNTEALF TGTGCCAGCAGCTCGACAGGCACGAACACTGAAGCTTTATTT
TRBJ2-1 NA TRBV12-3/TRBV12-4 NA CASSHGRYNEQFF TGTGCCAGCAGTCACGGGCGGTACAATGAGCAGTTCTTC
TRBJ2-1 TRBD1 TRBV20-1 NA CSAIDRVGYNEQFF TGCAGTGCGATCGACAGGGTAGGGTATAATGAGCAGTTCTTC
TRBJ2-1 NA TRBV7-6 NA CASSLEVNEQFF TGTGCCAGCAGCTTAGAGGTGAATGAGCAGTTCTTC
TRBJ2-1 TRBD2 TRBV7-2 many CASSLGGVAGGRGEQFF TGTGCCAGCAGCTTAGGAGGGGTAGCGGGGGGACGGGGTGAGCAGTTCTTC
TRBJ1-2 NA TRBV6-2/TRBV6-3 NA CASSYSTGRYGYTF TGTGCCAGCAGTTACTCGACAGGACGCTATGGCTACACCTTC
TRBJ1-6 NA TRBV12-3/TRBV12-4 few CASSASGVQGSPYNSPLHF TGTGCCAGCAGTGCTTCCGGTGTACAGGGATCCCCCTATAATTCACCCCTCCACTTT
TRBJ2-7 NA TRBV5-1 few CASKYGTLPYEQYF TGCGCCAGCAAATACGGGACACTACCCTACGAGCAGTACTTC
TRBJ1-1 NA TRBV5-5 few CASSTRGQENTEAFF TGTGCCAGCAGCACCAGAGGGCAGGAGAACACTGAAGCTTTCTTT
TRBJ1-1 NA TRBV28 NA CATLSDGGTEAFF TGTGCCACCCTCTCAGACGGCGGCACTGAAGCTTTCTTT
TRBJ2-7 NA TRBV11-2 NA CASSLDGYPYEQYF TGTGCCAGCAGCTTAGACGGCTATCCCTACGAGCAGTACTTC
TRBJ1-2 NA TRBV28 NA CASSLDRAEIGYTF TGTGCCAGCAGTTTGGATAGGGCTGAGATCGGCTACACCTTC
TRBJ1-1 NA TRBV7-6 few CASSYPLGAGTEAFF TGTGCCAGCAGCTACCCTTTGGGGGCTGGCACTGAAGCTTTCTTT
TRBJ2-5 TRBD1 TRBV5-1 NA CASSLADRVGETQYF TGCGCCAGCAGCTTGGCGGACAGGGTTGGAGAGACCCAGTACTTC
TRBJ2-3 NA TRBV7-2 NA CASSLVPLAPRRDTQYF TGTGCCAGCAGCTTAGTCCCCCTAGCGCCCCGGCGAGATACGCAGTATTTT
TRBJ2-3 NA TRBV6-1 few CASRQSRVPSTDTQYF TGTGCCAGCAGACAAAGTCGGGTACCTAGCACAGATACGCAGTATTTT
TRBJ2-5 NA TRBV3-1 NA CASSQDRRGETQYF TGTGCCAGCAGCCAAGACAGGAGGGGAGAGACCCAGTACTTC
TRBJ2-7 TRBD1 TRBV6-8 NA CASSYSRQGIEQYF TGTGCCAGCAGTTACTCAAGACAGGGGATCGAGCAGTACTTC
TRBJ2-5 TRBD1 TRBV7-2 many CASSATGGKETQYF TGTGCCAGCAGCGCCACAGGGGGGAAAGAGACCCAGTACTTC
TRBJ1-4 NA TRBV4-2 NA CASSRREVGYGDEKLFF TGTGCCAGCAGCCGCCGAGAGGTGGGGTACGGGGATGAAAAACTGTTTTTT